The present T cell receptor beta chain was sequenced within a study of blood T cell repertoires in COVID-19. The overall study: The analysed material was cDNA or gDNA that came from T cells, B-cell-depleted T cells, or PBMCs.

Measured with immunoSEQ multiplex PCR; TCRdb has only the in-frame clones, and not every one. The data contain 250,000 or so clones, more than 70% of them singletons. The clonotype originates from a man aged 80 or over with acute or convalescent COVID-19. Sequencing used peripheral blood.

The CDR3 DNA is TGTGCCAGCAGCCCGCGACAGGGACGATCACCCCTCCACTTT. This encodes CASSPRQGRSPLHF. V gene TRBV7-2 combines with J gene TRBJ1-6; 7 positions match TRBD1. The germline CDR1 and CDR2 sequences are SGHTA and FQGNSA. The CDR3 length is 14 residues. V trimming: 5 bases; J trimming: 10 bases; junction bases outside the gene matches: 8.